The following is a T cell receptor beta chain sequence with its context. No antigen is known for it. The sample belongs to a study of cytomegalovirus exposure and HLA in healthy donors. The wider study: Genotyping showed 81% of almost 400 donors falling in the Caucasian-associated ancestry cluster.

Donors showed nominal health when sampled, although they likely had unrecorded immune exposures. PCR primers comprised 60 Vbeta and 13 Jbeta primers. The assay was immunoSEQ multiplex PCR, and TCRdb's table has in-frame clones only and misses some. The sample holds 130,000 or so clones, around 77% seen once. CDR3 size: 16 residues. CDR1 and CDR2 (germline): MDHEN, SYDVKM. Study-wide results and limits: TRBV6-2, TRBV6-3 and other indistinguishable V segments were excluded. Near-uniform donor sequencing depth was presumed by presence/absence analyses.

The clonotype was recovered from a male donor in good health and CMV-seropositive. The material sequenced was PBMCs. The gene calls are TRBV28 and TRBJ2-5; the match to TRBD1 covers 8 bases. The J call is uncertain, as TRBJ2-7 better fits the DNA end. This CDR3 is CASSPPSGGILHEQYF. CDR3 DNA: TGTGCCAGCAGTCCACCCTCAGGGGGCATCCTCCACGAGCAGTACTTC.